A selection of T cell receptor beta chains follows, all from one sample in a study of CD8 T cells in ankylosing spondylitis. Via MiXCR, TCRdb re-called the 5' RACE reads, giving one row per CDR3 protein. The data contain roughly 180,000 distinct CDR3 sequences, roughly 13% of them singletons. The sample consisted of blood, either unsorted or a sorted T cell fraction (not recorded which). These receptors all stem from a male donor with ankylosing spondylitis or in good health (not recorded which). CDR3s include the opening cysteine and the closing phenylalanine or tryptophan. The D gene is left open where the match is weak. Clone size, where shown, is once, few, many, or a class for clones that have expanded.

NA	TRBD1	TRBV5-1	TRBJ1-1	TGCGCCAGCAGCGTGGACAGGGCCACTGAAGCTTTCTTT	CASSVDRATEAFF
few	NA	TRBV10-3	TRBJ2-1	TGTGCCATCAGTCATCGACTAATTAGCTCCTACAATGAGCAGTTCTTC	CAISHRLISSYNEQFF
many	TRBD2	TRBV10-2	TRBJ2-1	TGCGCCAGCGGGACTAGCGGGGGGGGTGGGGAGCAGTTCTTC	CASGTSGGGGEQFF
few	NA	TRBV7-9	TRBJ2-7	TGTGCCAGCAGCCAAGCCGCGGGTAACGAGCAGTACTTC	CASSQAAGNEQYF
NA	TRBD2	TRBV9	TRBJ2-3	TGTGCCAGCAGCCCGGGACTAGGGAGTGGAGATACGCAGTATTTT	CASSPGLGSGDTQYF
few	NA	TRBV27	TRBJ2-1	TGTGCCAGCAGTTTGGGGTTGCCCCATCATGAGCAGTTCTTC	CASSLGLPHHEQFF
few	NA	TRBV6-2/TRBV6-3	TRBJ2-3	TGTGCCAGCACCCCTGGGGGACTTCCATCTGGATCCGCTAGCACAGATACGCAGTATTTT	CASTPGGLPSGSASTDTQYF
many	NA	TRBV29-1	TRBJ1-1	TGCAGCGTTGATCAGGGCGTGAACACTGAAGCTTTCTTT	CSVDQGVNTEAFF
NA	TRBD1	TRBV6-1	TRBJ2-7	TGTGCCAGCAGTGGTTTGGGACAGGTTGCCTACGAGCAGTACTTC	CASSGLGQVAYEQYF
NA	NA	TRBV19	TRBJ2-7	TGTGCCAGTCGGCTTACCTACGAGCAGTACTTC	CASRLTYEQYF
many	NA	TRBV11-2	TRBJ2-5	TGTGCCAGCAGCTTCTCGGGACTCAACCAGTACTTC	CASSFSGLNQYF
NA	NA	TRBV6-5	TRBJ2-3	TGTGCCAGCAGTTACTGGGGCGGACGCACAGATACGCAGTATTTT	CASSYWGGRTDTQYF
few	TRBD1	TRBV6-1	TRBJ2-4	TGTGCCAGCACTGGGGGACAGAGAAACATTCAGTACTTC	CASTGGQRNIQYF
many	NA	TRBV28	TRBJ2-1	TGTGCCAGCAGCAACATTAGCGTTTCCTACAATGAGCAGTTCTTC	CASSNISVSYNEQFF
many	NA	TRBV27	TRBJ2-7	TGTGCCAGCAGTTTACGCGGACCCACCTACGAGCAGTACTTC	CASSLRGPTYEQYF
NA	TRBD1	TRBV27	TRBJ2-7	TGTGCCAGCGGAACAGGGGGAGCCTACGAGCAGTACTTC	CASGTGGAYEQYF
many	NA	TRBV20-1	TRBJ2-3	TGCAGTGCTGAGGGGACACGCACAGATACGCAGTATTTT	CSAEGTRTDTQYF
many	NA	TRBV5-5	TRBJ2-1	TGTGCCAGCAGCTTGGAAGAGGGGAATGAGCAGTTCTTC	CASSLEEGNEQFF
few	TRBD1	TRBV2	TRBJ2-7	TGTGCCAGTATGGGGACAGGGACCGAGCAGTACTTC	CASMGTGTEQYF
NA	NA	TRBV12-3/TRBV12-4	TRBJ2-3	TGTGCCAGCAGCCCTAGTAGGGGCACAGATACGCAGTATTTT	CASSPSRGTDTQYF
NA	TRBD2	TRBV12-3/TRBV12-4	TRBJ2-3	TGTGCCAGCAGTTTATTTGAGACTAGCGGGAATGGAGATACGCAGTATTTT	CASSLFETSGNGDTQYF
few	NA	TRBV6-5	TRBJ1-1	TGTGCCAGCAGTTACTTTTATCTAGGTTTACAGAACACTGAAGCTTTCTTT	CASSYFYLGLQNTEAFF
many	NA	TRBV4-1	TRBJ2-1	TGCGCCAGCAGCCTAAGCTCCGGCGGGAATGAGCAGTTCTTC	CASSLSSGGNEQFF
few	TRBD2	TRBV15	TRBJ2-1	TGTGCCACCAGCGGCACTAGCGGGATCAGCGATGAGCAGTTCTTC	CATSGTSGISDEQFF
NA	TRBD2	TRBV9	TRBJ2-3	TGTGCCAGCAGCTCGGGACTAGCGGCAGGCACAGATACGCAGTATTTT	CASSSGLAAGTDTQYF
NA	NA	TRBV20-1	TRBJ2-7	TGCAGTGCTAGAGATCTCGGACAGTCCTACGAGCAGTACTTC	CSARDLGQSYEQYF
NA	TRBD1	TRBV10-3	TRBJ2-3	TGTGCCATCAGTGAGGGACAGGGGGCCACAGATACGCAGTATTTT	CAISEGQGATDTQYF
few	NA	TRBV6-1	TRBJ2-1	TGTGCCAGCAGCCTAGGGGGGTACGGGGGCCTTGGCTGGGATGCTGAGCAGTTCTTC	CASSLGGYGGLGWDAEQFF
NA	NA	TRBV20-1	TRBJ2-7	TGCAGTGCTAGACCCAGGGGCTCCTACGAGCAGTACTTC	CSARPRGSYEQYF
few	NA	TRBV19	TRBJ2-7	TGTGCCAGTAGTATTACCGGCTTTAAACCCTACGAGCAGTACTTC	CASSITGFKPYEQYF
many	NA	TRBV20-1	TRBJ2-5	TGCAGTGCTGGGGAAATGGAGACCCAGTACTTC	CSAGEMETQYF
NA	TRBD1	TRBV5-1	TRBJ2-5	TGCGCCAGCAGCTTGGGCTGGACAGGGGAAGAGACCCAGTACTTC	CASSLGWTGEETQYF
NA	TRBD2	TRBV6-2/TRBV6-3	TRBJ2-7	TGTGCCAGCAGTTACGCACTAGCGGGAGGTATCTACGAGCAGTACTTC	CASSYALAGGIYEQYF
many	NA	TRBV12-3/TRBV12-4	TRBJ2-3	TGTGCCAGCAGTGAACAGGGAAGGGGCACAGATACGCAGTATTTT	CASSEQGRGTDTQYF
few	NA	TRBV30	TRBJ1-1	TGTGCCTGGAGTGTAGGGCAGGGGAAGAACACTGAAGCTTTCTTT	CAWSVGQGKNTEAFF
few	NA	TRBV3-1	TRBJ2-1	TGTGCCAGCAGCCAAGAAGGTGGGGGACCATACAATGAGCAGTTCTTC	CASSQEGGGPYNEQFF
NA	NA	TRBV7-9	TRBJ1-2	TGTGCCAGCGGGTTAGTGGGGTCTAACTATGGCTACACCTTC	CASGLVGSNYGYTF
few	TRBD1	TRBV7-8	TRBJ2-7	TGTGCCAGCAGCCAGGGGACAGGGGGGAACGAGCAGTACTTC	CASSQGTGGNEQYF
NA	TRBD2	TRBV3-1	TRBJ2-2	TGTGCCAGCAGCATCGTAATAGCGGGAGGGCACGGGGAGCTGTTTTTT	CASSIVIAGGHGELFF